Many counts were recorded for the clone carrying this T cell receptor (beta chain). Its matching antigen is unknown. The data were obtained in a study of neurological immune-mediated disorders. One entry per CDR3 protein, called by TCRdb with MiXCR from the 5' RACE reads. The table shows 50,000 to 70,000 distinct CDR3 sequences, with about 3.4% occurring only once. Regarding the study as a whole: Phylogenetic grouping assigned the repertoires of 18 of 34 multiple sclerosis patients to a single related-CDR3 cluster, which may represent a signature.

The CDR3 spans 14 residues. The V and J ends lost 1 base and 3 bases respectively, with 7 bases between them. In germline, CDR1 is SGDLS, CDR2 YYNGEE. This receptor was obtained from a man aged 40-55 years with multiple sclerosis. Sequencing used PBMCs. V usage is TRBV9 and J usage is TRBJ2-2; no reliable D call. The CDR3: CASSVLQDTGELFF. The CDR3 coding sequence is TGTGCCAGCAGCGTACTTCAAGACACCGGGGAGCTGTTTTTT.